The 27 T cell receptor beta chains below were found in one sample sequenced in a study of breast tumors, draining lymph nodes, adjacent tissues. Samples came from axillary lymph nodes draining the breast cancer. MiXCR, run by TCRdb on the multiplex PCR reads, gives a single entry per CDR3 protein. Of under 350,000 distinct CDR3 sequences listed, under 35% were seen once; the top ten hold more than 0.85%. The sequenced material came from axillary lymph node tissue. These TCRs come from a female donor with breast cancer. Some clones in this sample may be carry-over from other donors' samples.

In its sample, this clonotype was seen many times. J is TRBJ1-3 and V is TRBV11-2, with D uncertain. The germline V gene has CDR1 SGHAT and CDR2 FQNNGV. The CDR3 is made up of 13 amino acids. Trimming pared 1 base from V and 5 bases from J, leaving 6 bases between. The chain's CDR3 is CASSLVQRNTIYF. CDR3 in DNA: TGTGCCAGCAGCTTAGTACAGAGAAACACCATATATTTT.

The table lists this clonotype with many counts. The chain joins TRBV20-1 to TRBJ2-7; possible D gene TRBD2, 5 bases. This CDR3 spans 13 amino acids. CDR1 and CDR2 from the germline V gene are DFQATT and SNEGSKA (reference sequence). Trimming took off 1 base at V and 3 bases at J, with 10 bases between the two ends. The CDR3 DNA reads TGCAGTGCTAGAGTGGCGGGCCACTACGAGCAGTACTTC. Its protein is CSARVAGHYEQYF.

For the CDR3, the DNA is TGTGCCAGCAGCCGCGACACAGGAGGGTCGGGCGAGCAGTACTTC. Encoded protein: CASSRDTGGSGEQYF. J is TRBJ2-7 and V is TRBV6-5; possible D gene TRBD2, 6 bases. Germline lookup yields CDR1 MNHEY and CDR2 SVGAGI. V lost 6 bases to trimming and J lost 6 bases, with 21 bases between them. This CDR3 has 15 amino acids.

This clonotype was detected ten times or more. The genes are TRBV15 and TRBJ2-7, with TRBD2 matching 7 bases. From germline, CDR1 is LNHNV and CDR2 YYDKDF (reference sequence). With V trimmed by 8 bases and J by 4 bases, 8 bases remained unmatched. This CDR3 is built from 13 residues. In DNA form, the CDR3 reads TGTGCCACCGGGGGGGGGTACCGGTACGAGCAGTACTTC. Translated, it gives CATGGGYRYEQYF.

In its sample, this clonotype was seen many times. This chain connects TRBV19 to TRBJ2-5; TRBD2 matches at 11 bases. V gave up 10 bases and J gave up 3 bases; unmatched junction bases: 7. Germline values: CDR1 LNHDA, CDR2 SQIVND (reference sequence). The CDR3 runs to 14 residues. Written as DNA, the CDR3 is TGTGCCACAGCCGGGACTAGCGGCAAAGAGACCCAGTACTTC. Residues: CATAGTSGKETQYF.

The chain joins TRBV4-1 to TRBJ2-1; 10 bases match TRBD2. CDR3 length equals 20 residues. With 4 bases clipped from V and 0 bases from J, the junction kept 15 bases outside the gene matches. Germline values: CDR1 MGHRA, CDR2 YSYEKL. The CDR3 region has the DNA TGCGCCAGCAGCCCAGTTCAGGGGGCGGCTAGCGGGAGCTCCTACAATGAGCAGTTCTTC. It codes for CASSPVQGAASGSSYNEQFF.

Ten or more counts support this clonotype. The V gene is TRBV11-3, the J gene TRBJ2-5; maybe TRBD1 (6 bases). The length of the CDR3 is 14 residues. Trimming cost V 3 bases and J 5 bases, with 13 bases left between them. Germline assignment: CDR1 SGHNT and CDR2 YENEEA. This CDR3 reads CASSFSYRDETQYF. CDR3 in DNA: TGTGCCAGCAGCTTCTCTTACAGGGACGAGACCCAGTACTTC.

This clonotype was observed many times. The chain couples TRBV7-6 to TRBJ1-5, with no clear D. This CDR3 has 13 residues. Trimming cost V 3 bases and J 6 bases, with 9 bases left between them. In germline, CDR1 is SGHVS, CDR2 FNYEAQ. This chain's CDR3 is CASSLEGAQPQHF. The DNA of the CDR3 is TGTGCCAGCAGCTTGGAGGGAGCTCAGCCCCAGCATTTT. The whole variable domain, remainder taken from reference TRBV7-6 and TRBJ1-5, is GAGVSQSPRYKVTKRGQDVALRCDPISGHVSLYWYRQALGQGPEFLTYFNYEAQQDKSGLPNDRFSAERPEGSISTLTIQRTEQRDSAMYRCASSLEGAQPQHFGDGTRLSIL.

This clonotype was found many times. V is TRBV20-1 and J is TRBJ2-1; TRBD2 matches 10 bases. Germline V gene data show CDR1 as DFQATT and CDR2 as SNEGSKA (reference sequence). The CDR3 length is 17 residues. The J segment lost 6 bases and the V segment lost 0 bases, leaving 11 bases of the junction unmatched. The CDR3 spells CSARDLRAASGSNEQFF. CDR3 coding DNA: TGCAGTGCTAGAGATCTCAGGGCGGCTAGCGGGAGCAATGAGCAGTTCTTC.

This clonotype was seen repeatedly, ten times or more. The rearrangement links TRBV11-3 to TRBJ2-5; D could derive from TRBD1 or TRBD2 (6 bases each). CDR3 size: 16 residues. Germline loops: CDR1 SGHNT, CDR2 YENEEA. The V end lost 5 bases, the J end lost 3 bases, and 19 bases lay between the germline ends. The CDR3 loop is CASSLRRGAEKETQYF. In DNA, the CDR3 is TGTGCCAGCAGCCTCCGTAGGGGGGCGGAAAAAGAGACCCAGTACTTC.

This clonotype occurred many times. The gene calls are TRBV6-5 and TRBJ1-6; the match to TRBD1 covers 8 bases. The ends lost 6 bases at V and 10 bases at J; junction bases unmatched: 8. CDR1 and CDR2 from the germline V gene are MNHEY and SVGAGI. The CDR3 consists of 14 residues. DNA for the CDR3: TGTGCCAGCAGATCGGGGACAGGAGCCTCACCCCTCCACTTT. It encodes CASRSGTGASPLHF.

In its sample, this clonotype was seen many times. The rearrangement uses TRBV2 and TRBJ2-7, with unresolved D. Looked up from germline, CDR1 is SNHLY and CDR2 is FYNNEI. This CDR3 has 12 residues. Trimming removed 6 bases at V and 1 base at J, with 7 bases between. CDR3 nucleotide sequence: TGTGCCAGCAGGGATGTTTCCTACGAGCAGTACTTC. It codes for CASRDVSYEQYF.

As for this clonotype: It may be a read error: a sequence one base away is much more abundant. The V call is TRBV12-5, the J call TRBJ2-3; D call uncertain. The CDR3 has 13 amino acids. Germline assignment: CDR1 LGHNT and CDR2 FRNRAP. Between the trimmed V and J ends, which lost 3 bases and 3 bases, there was a span of 7 bases. In nucleotides, the CDR3 is TGTGCTAGTGGTTTCATTGGGACAGATACGCAGTATTTT. This codes for CASGFIGTDTQYF. The full variable domain, with the rest looked up from reference TRBV12-5 and TRBJ2-3, is DARVTQTPRHKVTEMGQEVTMRCQPILGHNTVFWYRQTMMQGLELLAYFRNRAPLDDSGMPKDRFSAEMPDATLATLKIQPSEPRDSAVYFCASGFIGTDTQYFGPGTRLTVL.

In regard to this clonotype: A clone one base away is much larger, so this may be a read error. In this CDR3 the conserved last residue, phenylalanine or tryptophan, is missing, so a read error is likely. This chain joins TRBV9 and TRBJ2-5; no clear D gene. Trimming took off 1 base at V and 4 bases at J, with 8 bases between the two ends. This CDR3 is built from 13 residues. The germline V gene has CDR1 SGDLS and CDR2 YYNGEE. CDR3 amino acids: CASSVYGRETQYS. As DNA, the CDR3 is TGTGCCAGCAGCGTATATGGCCGAGAGACCCAGTACTCC.

Concerning this clonotype itself: This clone may be a read error of a much larger clone one base away. The chain couples TRBV19 to TRBJ1-3; D remains ambiguous. Germline CDR1 LNHDA, CDR2 SQIVND (reference sequence). The CDR3 length is 13 residues. The CDR3 spells CASPSKQGNTMYF. In DNA, the CDR3 is TGTGCCAGTCCCAGCAAACAAGGAAACACCATGTATTTT.

This clonotype occurred many times. The chain recombines TRBV19 with TRBJ2-5; TRBD1 aligns across 8 bases. J lost 9 bases, V lost 7 bases, and 10 bases had no gene match. Germline values: CDR1 LNHDA, CDR2 SQIVND (reference sequence). CDR3 size: 13 residues. In nucleotides, the CDR3 is TGTGCCAGTATGGCAACAGGGGGTCTGGCCCAGTACTTC. Translated, it gives CASMATGGLAQYF.

A few counts support this clonotype. The V gene is TRBV6-5, the J gene TRBJ2-1; a possible D gene is TRBD2 (6 bases). This CDR3 region has 13 residues. V was clipped by 2 bases and J by 9 bases, with 11 bases between them. Germline CDR1 reads MNHEY; CDR2 reads SVGAGI. The CDR3 region is CASSYGVGGEQFF. The CDR3 bases are TGTGCCAGCAGTTACGGAGTGGGGGGTGAGCAGTTCTTC.

There are many counts of this clonotype. This chain links TRBV28 with TRBJ2-5, with TRBD1 identical over 7 bases. CDR1 MDHEN and CDR2 SYDVKM come from the germline V gene. The CDR3 sequence is 13 residues long. With V trimmed by 6 bases and J by 1 base, 2 bases remained unmatched. In nucleotides, the CDR3 is TGTGCCAGCAGCACAGGGGCCCAAGAGACCCAGTACTTC. The encoded protein is CASSTGAQETQYF.

On this clonotype: A much more abundant neighbour one base away suggests this may be a read error. This chain links TRBV10-2 with TRBJ2-1; D gene unclear. Trimming pared 6 bases from V and 4 bases from J, leaving 16 bases between. Per germline, CDR1 WSHSY and CDR2 SAAADI. This CDR3 region has 15 residues. Written as DNA, the CDR3 is TGCGCCAGCAGAGAGGCCATGACTGGATACAATGAGCAGTTCTTC. Its translation: CASREAMTGYNEQFF.

In this sample, this clonotype turned up a few times. V gene TRBV7-9 combines with J gene TRBJ1-2; a weak D match, TRBD1 (5 bases). The CDR3 is 17 residues long. Per germline, CDR1 SEHNR and CDR2 FQNEAQ (reference sequence). Trimming removed 5 bases at V and 1 base at J, with 20 bases between. CDR3 bases: TGTGCCAGCAGCCCCGGGACTCCTCCTCCCAATAACTATGGCTACACCTTC. Protein product: CASSPGTPPPNNYGYTF.

V is TRBV5-8 and J is TRBJ2-3; TRBD2 matches 10 bases. The CDR3 is 15 amino acids. V dropped 7 bases and J dropped 6; count of bases not matched to a gene: 11. Germline loops: CDR1 SGHTS, CDR2 YDEGEE. Here the CDR3 DNA reads TGTGCCAGCTGCAGGACTAGCGGAACCTACGATACGCAGTATTTT. This sequence encodes CASCRTSGTYDTQYF.

This clonotype was found many times. The V gene is TRBV7-9, the J gene TRBJ2-7, with 9 positions matching TRBD2. Germline loops: CDR1 SEHNR, CDR2 FQNEAQ (reference sequence). This CDR3 contains 17 residues. V trimming: 4 bases; J trimming: 1 base; junction bases outside the gene matches: 11. CDR3 in amino acids: CASSSQWGLARSYEQYF. CDR3 DNA: TGTGCCAGCAGCTCACAGTGGGGACTAGCCCGATCCTACGAGCAGTACTTC.

This clonotype was seen a handful of times. This could be a read error, since a much larger clone is one nucleotide away. This chain links TRBV12-3 or TRBV12-4 with TRBJ2-2; tentative D call: TRBD2 (6 bases). V was clipped by 3 bases and J by 4 bases, with 12 bases between them. This CDR3 has 15 residues. As DNA, the CDR3 is TGTGCCAGCAGTTTCGTGGGAGGAGCCACCGGGGAGCTGTTTTTT. This encodes CASSFVGGATGELFF.

V gene TRBV6-6 combines with J gene TRBJ2-1; 10 nucleotides line up with TRBD2. The germline V gene has CDR1 MNHNY and CDR2 SVGAGI (reference sequence). The CDR3 is 13 residues long. V lost 7 bases and J lost 8; bases outside the gene matches: 5. The CDR3: CASMVLAGYEQFF. DNA for the CDR3: TGTGCCAGCATGGTACTAGCGGGATATGAGCAGTTCTTC.

The sample holds many counts of this clonotype. This rearrangement joins TRBV5-1 to TRBJ1-2; TRBD1 matches at 9 bases. The CDR3 runs to 15 residues. V lost 4 bases to trimming and J lost 4 bases; unmatched junction nucleotides: 8. Germline V CDR1 and CDR2: SGHRS, YFSETQ. CDR3 nucleotides: TGCGCCAGCAGCATCGACAGGGGGAATGCCTATGGCTACACCTTC. It yields the protein CASSIDRGNAYGYTF.

The V and J genes are TRBV10-3 and TRBJ1-1, with D possibly being TRBD1 (5 bases). From germline, CDR1 is ENHRY and CDR2 SYGVKD. The CDR3 has 11 amino acids. V was shortened by 5 bases and J by 8 bases, with 9 bases between the two germline ends. This CDR3 is CAISPGHEAFF. CDR3 sequence (DNA): TGTGCCATCAGTCCGGGGCACGAAGCTTTCTTT.

This clonotype occurred many times. The chain uses TRBV12-3 or TRBV12-4 and TRBJ1-2, with 7 positions matching TRBD1. Trimming at V came to 5 bases and at J to 4 bases, leaving 10 bases not matched to a gene. The CDR3 covers 15 residues. The CDR3 reads CASSPTGTAFYGYTF. The DNA for the CDR3 is TGTGCCAGCAGTCCTACCGGGACAGCGTTCTATGGCTACACCTTC.